These 9 T cell receptor beta chains were all obtained from the same sample, sequenced in a study of read filtering for tumor transcriptome and immune sequencing. This library used approximately 0.4 ug RNA and molecular barcoded adaptors spanning alpha/delta and beta/gamma chains. One entry per CDR3 protein, called by TCRdb with MiXCR from the reads. This table holds approximately 90,000 distinct CDR3 sequences, around a fifth found once. Sequencing was carried out using a population of CD138-negative cells sorted from bone marrow. The receptors shown here come from a donor aged 40 or over with multiple myeloma.

Concerning this clonotype: Given a much more abundant clone one base away, this may be a read error. V usage is TRBV19 and J usage is TRBJ2-2; D is possibly TRBD1 (6 bases). In germline, CDR1 is LNHDA, CDR2 SQIVND (reference sequence). The CDR3 sequence is 13 residues long. The CDR3 nucleotides are TGTGCCGGTAGACAGGAGTACACCGGGGAGCTGTTTTTT. It codes for CAGRQEYTGELFF.

There are many counts of this clonotype. The chain joins TRBV2 to TRBJ2-1; 10 nucleotides agree with TRBD2. CDR1 is SNHLY and CDR2 is FYNNEI in the germline V gene. V gave up 9 bases and J gave up 9 bases; unmatched junction bases: 5. This CDR3 is 12 amino acids long. The CDR3 loop is CARGTSEVEQFF. In DNA, the CDR3 is TGTGCCAGAGGGACTAGCGAGGTTGAGCAGTTCTTC.

The chain combines TRBV28 with TRBJ2-2, with D maybe TRBD1 (7 bases). Trimming removed 6 bases at V and 4 bases at J, with 12 bases between. Germline assignment: CDR1 MDHEN and CDR2 SYDVKM. CDR3 length: 14 amino acids. CDR3: CASRSGGTTGELFF. CDR3 DNA: TGTGCCAGCAGGTCAGGGGGGACCACCGGGGAGCTGTTTTTT.

In this sample, this clonotype turned up many times. Here the CDR3 reads CASSLKGEGGEQYF. The CDR3 coding sequence is TGTGCCAGCAGTTTAAAGGGGGAGGGTGGCGAGCAGTACTTC. V is TRBV12-3 or TRBV12-4 and J is TRBJ2-7, with D perhaps matching TRBD2 (7 bases). V was trimmed by 2 bases and J by 6 bases, leaving 14 bases between them. This CDR3 contains 14 residues.

In this sample, this clonotype turned up many times. The rearrangement uses TRBV2 and TRBJ1-1; perhaps TRBD1 as D (5 bases). V was shortened by 2 bases and J by 1 base, with 8 bases between the two germline ends. Looked up from germline, CDR1 is SNHLY and CDR2 is FYNNEI. The CDR3 spans 14 residues. CDR3 nucleotide sequence: TGTGCCAGCAGTGAAATGGGGGGGAACACTGAAGCTTTCTTT. Its protein is CASSEMGGNTEAFF.

About this clonotype itself: Just one base apart from a much larger clone, this may be a read error. The chain joins TRBV2 to TRBJ2-5; no clear D. CDR1 and CDR2 (germline): SNHLY, FYNNEI. There are 13 residues in the CDR3. The CDR3 is CAGSDSLGETQYF. The DNA for the CDR3 is TGTGCCGGCAGTGATTCCCTAGGAGAGACCCAGTACTTC.

Remarks on this clonotype: Relative to the germline gene, one junction end is altered; a read error may explain this. The genes are TRBV20-1 and TRBJ2-1, with 12 bases fitting TRBD2. Germline-derived CDR1 and CDR2 are DFQATT and SNEGSKA (reference sequence). This CDR3 spans 16 amino acids. CDR3 bases: TGCAGTGCTAGAGCTAGCGGGGGGGCGTCCTACAATGAGCAGTCCTTC. This codes for CSARASGGASYNEQSF.

In its sample, this clonotype was seen many times. The chain combines TRBV7-2 with TRBJ2-1; D may be TRBD1 or TRBD2 (5 bases each). This CDR3 spans 15 amino acids. CDR1 is SGHTA, CDR2 FQGNSA, per germline. V was trimmed by 5 bases and J by 5 bases, leaving 16 bases between them. The CDR3 protein is CASSLWSGRHNEQFF. The CDR3, as DNA: TGTGCCAGCAGCCTATGGTCAGGGAGACACAATGAGCAGTTCTTC.

This clonotype was seen only a few times. CDR3 region: CASSMGTTYNEQFF. The DNA of the CDR3 is TGTGCCAGTAGTATGGGAACAACCTACAATGAGCAGTTCTTC. The rearrangement links TRBV19 to TRBJ2-1, with no clear D. The V and J ends lost 3 bases and 2 bases respectively, with 8 bases between them. The germline CDR1 and CDR2 sequences are LNHDA and SQIVND (reference sequence). This CDR3 comprises 14 residues.